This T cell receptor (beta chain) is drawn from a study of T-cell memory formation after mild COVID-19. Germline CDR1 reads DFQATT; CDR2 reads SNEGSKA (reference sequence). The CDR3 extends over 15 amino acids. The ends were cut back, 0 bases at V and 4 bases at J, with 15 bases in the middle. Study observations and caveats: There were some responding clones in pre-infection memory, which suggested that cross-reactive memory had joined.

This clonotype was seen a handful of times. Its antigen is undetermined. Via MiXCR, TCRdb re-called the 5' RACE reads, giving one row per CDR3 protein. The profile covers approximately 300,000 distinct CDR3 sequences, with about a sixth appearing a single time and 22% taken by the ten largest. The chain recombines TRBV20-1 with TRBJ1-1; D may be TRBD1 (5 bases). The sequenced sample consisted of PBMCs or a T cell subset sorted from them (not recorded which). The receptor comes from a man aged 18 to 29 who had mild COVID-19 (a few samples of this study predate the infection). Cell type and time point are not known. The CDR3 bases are TGCAGTGCTAGAGATCGGACGGGGCGCGTCACTGAAGCTTTCTTT. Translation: CSARDRTGRVTEAFF.